The 18 T cell receptor beta chains in this list originate from one sample, sequenced in a study of tissue T cells after allogeneic stem cell transplantation (dated by TCRdb to 2021 to 2024). The method was the immunoSEQ multiplex PCR assay. Entries here come from immuneACCESS through TCRdb and include only in-frame sequences with V and J called. Some clones fail to appear in such tables; in the studies checked, an unresolved V gene covers under half of the shortfall, and the cause of the remainder is unknown. Within this sample are some 45,000 clones, with 92% of them counted one time only. 3.8% of the sample lies in the top ten. What the time point label conveys for this sample: recipient (host-origin) PBMCs collected before allo-HCT. Sample: blood, taken before transplantation. The receptor set was obtained from a woman aged 40 to 75 who later had graft-versus-host disease after an allogeneic stem cell transplant.

This chain joins TRBV4-3 and TRBJ2-3, with 7 bases aligning to TRBD2. The V and J ends lost 0 bases and 7 bases, in that order; junction bases with no gene match: 10. This CDR3 region has 16 residues. Germline V lookup: CDR1 LGHNA, CDR2 YSLEER. The CDR3 nucleotides read TGCGCCAGCAGCCAAGAGACTAGCCCCCCAGAGAATACGCAGTATTTT. This translates into CASSQETSPPENTQYF.

This clone was recorded once. The chain uses TRBV4-2 and TRBJ2-3, with D possibly TRBD2 on 5 matching bases. The V end was cut by 3 bases, the J end by 0 bases, with 10 bases between. Germline CDR1 LGHNA, CDR2 YNFKEQ. The CDR3 length is 15 residues. The CDR3 bases are TGTGCCAGCAGCCAGGCAGCGGTAAGCACAGATACGCAGTATTTT. Amino acid sequence: CASSQAAVSTDTQYF.

The chain employs TRBV5-1 and TRBJ2-5; 7 nucleotides align to TRBD1. Germline V CDR1 and CDR2: SGHRS, YFSETQ. The CDR3 is 16 residues long. Trimming took 0 bases from V and 3 from J; bases not matched to a gene: 8. CDR3 coding DNA: TGCGCCAGCAGCTTGGGCCCGATGGACAGGAAAGAGACCCAGTACTTC. This encodes CASSLGPMDRKETQYF.

This rearrangement joins TRBV5-6 to TRBJ2-1; 12 nucleotides match TRBD1. CDR3 length: 17 residues. The ends lost 2 bases at V and 7 bases at J; junction bases unmatched: 10. Germline V gene lookup returns CDR1 SGHDT and CDR2 YYEEEE. CDR3 coding DNA: TGTGCCAGCAGCTTTCTCCCGGGACAGGGGGCGCGGAATGAGCAGTTCTTC. Its protein product is CASSFLPGQGARNEQFF. Drawing the rest from reference TRBV5-6 and TRBJ2-1, the complete variable domain is DAGVTQSPTHLIKTRGQQVTLRCSPKSGHDTVSWYQQALGQGPQFIFQYYEEEERQRGNFPDRFSGHQFPNYSSELNVNALLLGDSALYLCASSFLPGQGARNEQFFGPGTRLTVL.

This clone has more than one count but fewer than ten. The genes are TRBV21-1 and TRBJ1-6; the table's D call, TRBD1, was not checked against the DNA. TRBV21-1 is designated a pseudogene. This CDR3 is 15 amino acids long. The CDR3 here is CASSKPGQGNSPLHF. The CDR3 DNA is TGTGCCAGCAGCAAACCGGGACAGGGGAATTCACCCCTCCACTTT.

The chain recombines TRBV28 with TRBJ2-7; 7 nucleotides line up with TRBD1. After removal of 10 bases from V and 1 base from J, the junction contained 7 bases not matched to a gene. CDR1 and CDR2 (germline): MDHEN, SYDVKM. This CDR3 comprises 13 residues. The CDR3 sequence: CATSTGDSYEQYF. DNA for the CDR3: TGTGCCACCTCAACAGGGGATTCCTACGAGCAGTACTTC. The complete variable domain, with remaining parts taken from reference TRBV28 and TRBJ2-7, reads DVKVTQSSRYLVKRTGEKVFLECVQDMDHENMFWYRQDPGLGLRLIYFSYDVKMKEKGDIPEGYSVSREKKERFSLILESASTNQTSMYLCATSTGDSYEQYFGPGTRLTVT.

The V call is TRBV5-4, the J call TRBJ2-5, with no clear D. The germline V gene encodes CDR1 SGHNT and CDR2 YYREEE (reference sequence). Trimming left V 2 bases short and J 0 bases short, with 11 bases between. The CDR3 consists of 15 residues. The CDR3 protein is CASSLGWTNQETQYF. The CDR3 DNA reads TGTGCCAGCAGCTTAGGTTGGACGAACCAAGAGACCCAGTACTTC.

This chain connects TRBV7-2 to TRBJ2-7; D is ambiguous. Germline V CDR1 and CDR2: SGHTA, FQGNSA. The CDR3 loop spans 15 amino acids. The germline V and J ends were trimmed by 0 bases and 9 bases, with 18 bases remaining between them. The CDR3 region is CASSLALGPKGWQYF. CDR3 nucleotide sequence: TGTGCCAGCAGCTTAGCCTTGGGCCCGAAAGGGTGGCAGTACTTC. The variable domain in full, completed from reference TRBV7-2 and TRBJ2-7, reads GAGVSQSPSNKVTEKGKDVELRCDPISGHTALYWYRQSLGQGLEFLIYFQGNSAPDKSGLPSDRFSAERTGGSVSTLTIQRTQQEDSAVYLCASSLALGPKGWQYFGPGTRLTVT.

The rearrangement uses TRBV11-1 and TRBJ2-3; D might be TRBD2 (5 bases). V lost 5 bases to trimming and J lost 10 bases, with 13 bases between them. This CDR3 is built from 12 residues. Germline CDR1 SGHAT, CDR2 FQDESV (reference sequence). In nucleotides, the CDR3 is TGTGCCAGCAGCCCAACGGAGGTTGCGCAGTATTTT. Translating gives CASSPTEVAQYF.

The V and J genes are TRBV19 and TRBJ1-5; 10 nucleotides agree with TRBD1. Germline lookup yields CDR1 LNHDA and CDR2 SQIVND (reference sequence). Trimming took 7 bases from V and 3 from J; bases not matched to a gene: 3. The CDR3 totals 14 residues. Written as DNA, the CDR3 is TGTGCCAGTATGGGGACAGGGGTCAATCAGCCCCAGCATTTT. Its translation: CASMGTGVNQPQHF.

J is TRBJ1-5 and V is TRBV19; D is uncertain. Germline V gives CDR1 LNHDA, CDR2 SQIVND (reference sequence). Trimming stripped 0 bases from V and 7 bases from J, with 4 bases between. The CDR3 totals 12 residues. This CDR3 reads CASSIDLQPQHF. For the CDR3, the DNA is TGTGCCAGTAGTATAGATCTCCAGCCCCAGCATTTT. The variable domain in full, completed from reference TRBV19 and TRBJ1-5, reads DGGITQSPKYLFRKEGQNVTLSCEQNLNHDAMYWYRQDPGQGLRLIYYSQIVNDFQKGDIAEGYSVSREKKESFPLTVTSAQKNPTAFYLCASSIDLQPQHFGDGTRLSIL.

The chain uses TRBV9 and TRBJ2-2; D not resolved. Trimming shortened V by 3 bases and J by 2 bases, and 5 bases separated the two germline ends. The CDR3 loop spans 13 amino acids. Per the germline V gene, CDR1 is SGDLS and CDR2 is YYNGEE. CDR3 coding DNA: TGTGCCAGCAGCGAGAGTAACACCGGGGAGCTGTTTTTT. This sequence encodes CASSESNTGELFF.

The chain joins TRBV4-1 to TRBJ2-1; 13 bases match TRBD2. V was clipped by 1 base and J by 4 bases; unmatched bases: 4. There are 17 residues in the CDR3. Looked up from germline, CDR1 is MGHRA and CDR2 is YSYEKL. In DNA, the CDR3 is TGCGCCAGCAGCCAAGCTGGGACTAGCGGGACATACAATGAGCAGTTCTTC. This codes for CASSQAGTSGTYNEQFF.

CDR3 protein: CASSYSGGQQRGYTF. CDR3 DNA sequence: TGTGCCAGCAGTTACTCAGGGGGACAGCAGAGGGGCTACACCTTC. V is TRBV6-5 and J is TRBJ1-2; 7 bases are a match to TRBD1. Germline values: CDR1 MNHEY, CDR2 SVGAGI. The CDR3 sequence is 15 residues long. V lost 0 bases, J lost 8 bases, and 9 bases stayed unmatched.

The V and J genes are TRBV7-8 and TRBJ2-5, with D unresolved. The germline V gene has CDR1 SGHVS and CDR2 FQNEAQ. This CDR3 has 14 residues. Trimming removed 0 bases from V and 10 bases from J, with 15 bases in between. The CDR3 nucleotides are TGTGCCAGCAGCTTAGCCTACGCCACGGATGGCCAGTACTTC. This sequence encodes CASSLAYATDGQYF.

This chain connects TRBV4-1 to TRBJ2-7; the match to TRBD1 covers 7 bases. The CDR3 has 17 residues. V lost 2 bases and J lost 1; bases outside the gene matches: 11. The germline gives CDR1 MGHRA, CDR2 YSYEKL. The CDR3 reads CASSQRIPDRRSYEQYF. DNA of the CDR3: TGCGCCAGCAGCCAAAGAATTCCGGACAGGAGATCCTACGAGCAGTACTTC.

This chain joins TRBV7-9 and TRBJ2-3; tentative D call: TRBD2 (6 bases). Germline CDR1 SEHNR, CDR2 FQNEAQ (reference sequence). Trimming removed 1 base from V and 2 bases from J, with 10 bases in between. The CDR3 is made up of 15 amino acids. DNA for the CDR3: TGTGCCAGCAGCTTAGTGGCGGGGAACACAGATACGCAGTATTTT. Its protein is CASSLVAGNTDTQYF. Looking up the rest from reference TRBV7-9 and TRBJ2-3 gives the full variable domain: DTGVSQNPRHKITKRGQNVTFRCDPISEHNRLYWYRQTLGQGPEFLTYFQNEAQLEKSRLLSDRFSAERPKGSFSTLEIQRTEQGDSAMYLCASSLVAGNTDTQYFGPGTRLTVL.

DNA for the CDR3: TGTGCCACCAGCAGAGTCCACACCAGGGGCGATACGCAGTATTTT. Encoded protein: CATSRVHTRGDTQYF. V gene TRBV15 combines with J gene TRBJ2-3; TRBD1 might be the D (6 bases). V lost 1 base and J lost 6, with 14 bases in between. Germline CDR1 and CDR2: LNHNV and YYDKDF (reference sequence). The CDR3 covers 15 residues.